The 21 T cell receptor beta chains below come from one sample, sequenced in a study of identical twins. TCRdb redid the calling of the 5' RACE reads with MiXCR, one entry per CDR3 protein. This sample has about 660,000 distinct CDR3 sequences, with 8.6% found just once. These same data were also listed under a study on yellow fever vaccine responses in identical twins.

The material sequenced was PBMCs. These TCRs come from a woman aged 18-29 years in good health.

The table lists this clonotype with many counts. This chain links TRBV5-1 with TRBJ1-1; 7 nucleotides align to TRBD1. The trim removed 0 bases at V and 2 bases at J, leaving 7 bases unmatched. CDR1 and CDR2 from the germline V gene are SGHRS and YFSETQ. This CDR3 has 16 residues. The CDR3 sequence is CASSLAVTGDNTEAFF. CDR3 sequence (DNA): TGCGCCAGCAGCTTGGCCGTAACAGGGGACAACACTGAAGCTTTCTTT.

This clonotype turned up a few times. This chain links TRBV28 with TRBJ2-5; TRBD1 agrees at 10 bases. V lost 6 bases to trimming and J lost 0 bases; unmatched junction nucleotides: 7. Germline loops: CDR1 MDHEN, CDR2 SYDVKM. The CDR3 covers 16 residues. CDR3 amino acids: CASSPSGQGYQETQYF. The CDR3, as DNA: TGTGCCAGCAGCCCCTCGGGACAGGGGTACCAAGAGACCCAGTACTTC.

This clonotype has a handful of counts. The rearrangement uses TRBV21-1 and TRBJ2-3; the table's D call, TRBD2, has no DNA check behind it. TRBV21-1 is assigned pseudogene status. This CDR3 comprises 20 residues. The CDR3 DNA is TGTGCCAGCAGCAAATTCGGGACTAGCGAGAATATCGCAAGCACAGATACGCAGTATTTT. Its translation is CASSKFGTSENIASTDTQYF.

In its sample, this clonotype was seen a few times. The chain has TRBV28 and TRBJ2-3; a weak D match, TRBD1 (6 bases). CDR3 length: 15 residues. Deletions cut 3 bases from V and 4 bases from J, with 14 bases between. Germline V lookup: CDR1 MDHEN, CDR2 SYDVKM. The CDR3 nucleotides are TGTGCCAGCAGTTTTACACTCCAGGGGTCAGATACGCAGTATTTT. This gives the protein CASSFTLQGSDTQYF. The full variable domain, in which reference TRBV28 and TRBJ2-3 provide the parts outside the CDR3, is DVKVTQSSRYLVKRTGEKVFLECVQDMDHENMFWYRQDPGLGLRLIYFSYDVKMKEKGDIPEGYSVSREKKERFSLILESASTNQTSMYLCASSFTLQGSDTQYFGPGTRLTVL.

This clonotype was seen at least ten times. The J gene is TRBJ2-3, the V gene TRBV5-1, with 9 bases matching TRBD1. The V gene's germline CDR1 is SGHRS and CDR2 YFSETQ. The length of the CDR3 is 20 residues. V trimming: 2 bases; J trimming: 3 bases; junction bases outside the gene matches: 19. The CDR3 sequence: CASSFLLNRGRWRRTDTQYF. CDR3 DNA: TGCGCCAGCAGCTTCCTTCTGAACAGGGGGCGATGGCGAAGGACAGATACGCAGTATTTT. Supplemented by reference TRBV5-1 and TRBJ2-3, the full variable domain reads KAGVTQTPRYLIKTRGQQVTLSCSPISGHRSVSWYQQTPGQGLQFLFEYFSETQRNKGNFPGRFSGRQFSNSRSEMNVSTLELGDSALYLCASSFLLNRGRWRRTDTQYFGPGTRLTVL.

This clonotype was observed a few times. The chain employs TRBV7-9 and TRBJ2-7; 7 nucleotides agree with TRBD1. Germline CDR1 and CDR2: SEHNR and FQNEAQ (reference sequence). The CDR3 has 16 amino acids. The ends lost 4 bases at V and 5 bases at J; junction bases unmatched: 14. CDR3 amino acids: CASSSPLLGGPHEQYF. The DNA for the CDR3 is TGTGCCAGCAGCTCCCCCCTATTAGGGGGCCCCCACGAGCAGTACTTC.

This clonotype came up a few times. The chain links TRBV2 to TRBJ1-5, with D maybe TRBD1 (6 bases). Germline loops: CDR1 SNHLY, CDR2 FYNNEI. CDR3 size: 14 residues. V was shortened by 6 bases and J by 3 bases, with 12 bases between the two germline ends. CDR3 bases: TGTGCCAGCAGGATCAGGGGCAACAATCAGCCCCAGCATTTT. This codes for CASRIRGNNQPQHF.

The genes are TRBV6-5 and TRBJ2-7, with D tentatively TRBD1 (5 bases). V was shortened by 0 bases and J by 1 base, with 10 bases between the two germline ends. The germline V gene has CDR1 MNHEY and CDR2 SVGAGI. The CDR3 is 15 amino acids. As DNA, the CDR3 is TGTGCCAGCAGTTACTCGTGGGGCGCTTCCTACGAGCAGTACTTC. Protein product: CASSYSWGASYEQYF.

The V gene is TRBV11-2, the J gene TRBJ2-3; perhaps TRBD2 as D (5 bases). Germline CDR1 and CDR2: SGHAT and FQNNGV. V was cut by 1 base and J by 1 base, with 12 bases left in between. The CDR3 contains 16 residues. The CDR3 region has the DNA TGTGCCAGCAGCTTAGCCCCCATCGGGGGCACAGATACGCAGTATTTT. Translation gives CASSLAPIGGTDTQYF.

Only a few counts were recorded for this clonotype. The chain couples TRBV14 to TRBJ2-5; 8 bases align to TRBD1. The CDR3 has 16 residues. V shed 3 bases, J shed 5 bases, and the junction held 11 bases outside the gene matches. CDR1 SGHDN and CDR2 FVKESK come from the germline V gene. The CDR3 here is CASSHFVGQVHETQYF. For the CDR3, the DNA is TGTGCCAGCAGCCATTTTGTGGGACAGGTCCACGAGACCCAGTACTTC.

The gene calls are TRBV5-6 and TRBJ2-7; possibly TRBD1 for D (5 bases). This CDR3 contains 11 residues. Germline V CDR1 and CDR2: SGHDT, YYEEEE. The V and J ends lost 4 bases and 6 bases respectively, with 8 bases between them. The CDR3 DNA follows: TGTGCCAGCAGCCAGGGTCCCGAGCAGTACTTC. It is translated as CASSQGPEQYF.

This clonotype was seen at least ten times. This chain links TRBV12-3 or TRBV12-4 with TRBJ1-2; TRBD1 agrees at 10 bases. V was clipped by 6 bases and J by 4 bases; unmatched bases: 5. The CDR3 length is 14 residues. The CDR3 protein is CASRSGQGFYGYTF. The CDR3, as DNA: TGTGCCAGCAGATCGGGACAGGGGTTCTATGGCTACACCTTC.

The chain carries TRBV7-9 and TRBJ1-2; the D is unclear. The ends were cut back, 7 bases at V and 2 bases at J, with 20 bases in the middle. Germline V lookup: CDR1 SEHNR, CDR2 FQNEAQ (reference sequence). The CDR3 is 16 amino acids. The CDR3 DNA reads TGTGCCAGCACCAATCGGCGGGGAGTTAACAACTATGGCTACACCTTC. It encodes CASTNRRGVNNYGYTF.

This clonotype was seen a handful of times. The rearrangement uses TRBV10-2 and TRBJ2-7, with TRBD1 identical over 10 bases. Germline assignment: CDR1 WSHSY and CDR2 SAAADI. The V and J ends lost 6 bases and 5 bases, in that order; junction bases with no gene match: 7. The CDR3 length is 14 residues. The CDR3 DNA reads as TGCGCCAGCAGGGGAAGACAGGGGGCCCACGAGCAGTACTTC. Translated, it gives CASRGRQGAHEQYF.

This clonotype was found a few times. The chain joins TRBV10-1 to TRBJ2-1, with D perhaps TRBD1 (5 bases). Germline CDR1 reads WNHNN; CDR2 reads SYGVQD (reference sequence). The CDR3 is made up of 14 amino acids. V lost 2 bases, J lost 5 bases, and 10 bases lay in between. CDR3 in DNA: TGCGCCAGCAGTGAGCAGGGTAGAGACAATGAGCAGTTCTTC. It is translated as CASSEQGRDNEQFF.

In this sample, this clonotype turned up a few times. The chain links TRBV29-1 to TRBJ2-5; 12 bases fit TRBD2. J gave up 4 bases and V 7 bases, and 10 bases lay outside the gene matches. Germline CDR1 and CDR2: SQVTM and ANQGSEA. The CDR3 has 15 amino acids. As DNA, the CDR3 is TGCAGCGGGGCCCGGACTAGCGGGATAGGAGAGACCCAGTACTTC. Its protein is CSGARTSGIGETQYF.

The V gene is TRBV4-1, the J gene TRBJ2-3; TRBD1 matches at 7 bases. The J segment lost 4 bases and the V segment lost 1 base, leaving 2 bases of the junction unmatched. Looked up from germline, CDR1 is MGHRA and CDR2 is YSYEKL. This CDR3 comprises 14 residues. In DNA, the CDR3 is TGCGCCAGCAGCCAAGTCGACAGGGCAGATACGCAGTATTTT. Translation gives CASSQVDRADTQYF.

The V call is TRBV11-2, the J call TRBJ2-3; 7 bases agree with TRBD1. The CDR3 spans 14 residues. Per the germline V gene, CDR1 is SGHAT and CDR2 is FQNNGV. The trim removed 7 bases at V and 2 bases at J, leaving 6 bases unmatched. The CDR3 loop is CASTRDRTTDTQYF. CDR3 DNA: TGTGCCAGCACCCGGGACAGAACCACAGATACGCAGTATTTT. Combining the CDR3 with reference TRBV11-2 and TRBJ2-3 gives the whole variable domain EAGVAQSPRYKIIEKRQSVAFWCNPISGHATLYWYQQILGQGPKLLIQFQNNGVVDDSQLPKDRFSAERLKGVDSTLKIQPAKLEDSAVYLCASTRDRTTDTQYFGPGTRLTVL.

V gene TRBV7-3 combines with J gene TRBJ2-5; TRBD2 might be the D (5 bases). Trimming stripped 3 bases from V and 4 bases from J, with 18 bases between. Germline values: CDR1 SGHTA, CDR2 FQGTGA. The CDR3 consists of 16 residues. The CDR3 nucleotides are TGTGCCAGCAGCTTGCTAGGAGGAACAATCGGAGAGACCCAGTACTTC. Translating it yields CASSLLGGTIGETQYF.

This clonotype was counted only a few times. The chain's CDR3 is CASSQQGKGTGELFF. The CDR3 nucleotides are TGTGCCAGCAGTCAACAGGGAAAGGGCACCGGGGAGCTGTTTTTT. This chain connects TRBV6-1 to TRBJ2-2, with D tentatively TRBD1 (6 bases). The CDR3 consists of 15 residues. The V gene's germline CDR1 is MNHNS and CDR2 SASEGT. The V gene lost 5 bases and the J gene lost 4 bases, with 14 bases spanning the gap.

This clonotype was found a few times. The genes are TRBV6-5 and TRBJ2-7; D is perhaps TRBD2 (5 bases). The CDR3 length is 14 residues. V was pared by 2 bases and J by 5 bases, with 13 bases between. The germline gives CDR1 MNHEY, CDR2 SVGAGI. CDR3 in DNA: TGTGCCAGCAGTTACCTACCCCGGGGTCACGAGCAGTACTTC. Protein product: CASSYLPRGHEQYF.